Presented here are 21 T cell receptor beta chains from one specimen sequenced in a study of PD-1 blockade in classical Hodgkin lymphoma (dated by TCRdb to 2018 to 2021). Per the publication, the time point label means: cycle 2 day 1 (C2D1) of nivolumab. Relapse after autologous stem cell transplantation had occurred in all trial patients, and cohorts A, B and C were distinguished by prior brentuximab vedotin exposure. The library was produced with the immunoSEQ multiplex PCR assay. TCRdb provides this immuneACCESS table in a form limited to in-frame rearrangements. Some clones are lacking; in checked studies, under half of them reflect an unresolved V gene, and why the rest are absent is not known. The table for this sample lists more than 55,000 clones; approximately 90% of them were counted only once. The ten largest clones take up under 6% of the sample. Sequenced here: peripheral blood mononuclear cells (PBMCs), sampled before the second cycle of nivolumab. The receptors derive from a human donor with classical Hodgkin lymphoma.

This rearrangement joins TRBV5-1 to TRBJ1-2; 10 positions match TRBD1. The CDR3 totals 14 residues. CDR1 is SGHRS, CDR2 YFSETQ, per germline. V was clipped by 4 bases and J by 9 bases; unmatched bases: 9. CDR3 coding DNA: TGCGCCAGCAGCCGTTCCGGGACAGGGGACCGCTACACCTTC. It encodes CASSRSGTGDRYTF.

This chain joins TRBV5-6 and TRBJ1-5; D uncertain. CDR1 is SGHDT and CDR2 is YYEEEE in the germline V gene. The CDR3 spans 11 residues. V gave up 5 bases and J gave up 5 bases, with 5 bases separating them. Written as DNA, the CDR3 is TGTGCCAGCAGTATCTATCAGCCCCAGCATTTT. This gives the protein CASSIYQPQHF.

The gene calls are TRBV5-1 and TRBJ1-3, with 10 bases aligning to TRBD1. CDR3 length: 16 amino acids. The germline gives CDR1 SGHRS, CDR2 YFSETQ. With 0 bases clipped from V and 4 bases from J, the junction kept 4 bases outside the gene matches. The CDR3 loop reads CASSLGDRGQGNTIYF. DNA of the CDR3: TGCGCCAGCAGCTTGGGCGACAGGGGGCAAGGAAACACCATATATTTT.

The genes are TRBV7-9 and TRBJ1-2; 9 nucleotides align to TRBD1. The V gene's germline CDR1 is SEHNR and CDR2 FQNEAQ (reference sequence). The V gene end was trimmed by 5 bases and the J gene end by 4 bases; junction bases not matched to a gene: 5. The CDR3 is made up of 14 amino acids. The CDR3 sequence is CASSLGTGIYGYTF. CDR3 DNA sequence: TGTGCCAGCAGCCTCGGGACAGGGATCTATGGCTACACCTTC.

The V and J genes are TRBV11-3 and TRBJ2-2, with D uncertain. CDR1 is SGHNT, CDR2 YENEEA, per germline. Trimming stripped 0 bases from V and 8 bases from J, with 4 bases between. The CDR3 has 12 amino acids. For the CDR3, the DNA is TGTGCCAGCAGCTTAGAAGGGGGGGAGCTGTTTTTT. It translates to CASSLEGGELFF.

The chain links TRBV5-1 to TRBJ1-2; 12 nucleotides agree with TRBD1. The ends lost 2 bases at V and 4 bases at J; junction bases unmatched: 3. The CDR3 has 15 amino acids. Germline loops: CDR1 SGHRS, CDR2 YFSETQ. The chain's CDR3 is CASSLGGQGAYGYTF. In nucleotides, the CDR3 is TGCGCCAGCAGCTTAGGGGGACAGGGGGCCTATGGCTACACCTTC.

The chain links TRBV13 to TRBJ2-3, with 14 bases lining up with TRBD2. CDR1 is PRHDT and CDR2 is FYEKMQ in the germline V gene (reference sequence). CDR3 length equals 18 residues. V trimming: 5 bases; J trimming: 0 bases; junction bases outside the gene matches: 7. This CDR3 reads CASSHLTSGGASTDTQYF. The CDR3 DNA sequence: TGTGCCAGCAGCCATCTGACTAGCGGGGGGGCAAGCACAGATACGCAGTATTTT.

The CDR3 here is CASSLTLNEQFF. Here the CDR3 DNA reads TGTGCCAGCAGCTTAACTCTCAATGAGCAGTTCTTC. This sequence joins TRBV7-9 and TRBJ2-1; D ambiguous. V lost 2 bases and J lost 6, with 5 bases in between. This CDR3 spans 12 amino acids. The germline CDR1 and CDR2 sequences are SEHNR and FQNEAQ (reference sequence).

The chain recombines TRBV6-6 with TRBJ1-3; no clear D gene. The CDR3 length is 13 residues. Germline V gene lookup returns CDR1 MNHNY and CDR2 SVGAGI (reference sequence). Trimming took 7 bases from V and 1 from J, leaving 8 bases between them. This CDR3 is CASTSSSGNTIYF. The CDR3 DNA reads as TGTGCCAGCACCTCTTCGTCTGGAAACACCATATATTTT.

The chain has TRBV7-9 and TRBJ2-2; D gene unclear. V was shortened by 11 bases and J by 2 bases, with 15 bases between the two germline ends. Per germline, CDR1 SEHNR and CDR2 FQNEAQ (reference sequence). The CDR3 length is 14 residues. For the CDR3, the DNA is TGTGCCCACTCCTCGCGGTTCAACACCGGGGAGCTGTTTTTT. Protein product: CAHSSRFNTGELFF.

CDR3 loop: CASSYISPRGRVSFF. The CDR3 DNA is TGTGCCAGCAGTTACATATCCCCCAGGGGGCGCGTGTCTTTCTTT. V usage is TRBV6-6 and J usage is TRBJ1-1, with 8 bases lining up with TRBD1. The CDR3 totals 15 residues. The trim removed 2 bases at V and 12 bases at J, leaving 14 bases unmatched. Germline loops: CDR1 MNHNY, CDR2 SVGAGI (reference sequence).

The gene calls are TRBV5-1 and TRBJ2-2; perhaps TRBD2 as D (5 bases). The germline V and J ends were trimmed by 4 bases and 1 base, with 11 bases remaining between them. The length of the CDR3 is 15 residues. Germline values: CDR1 SGHRS, CDR2 YFSETQ. CDR3 sequence reads: CASSKVGLNTGELFF. The CDR3 nucleotides are TGCGCCAGCAGCAAGGTTGGACTGAACACCGGGGAGCTGTTTTTT.

V gene TRBV4-1 combines with J gene TRBJ1-5, with a weak D call TRBD1 (5 bases). Looked up from germline, CDR1 is MGHRA and CDR2 is YSYEKL. Trimming took 0 bases from V and 2 from J, leaving 20 bases between them. CDR3 length equals 19 residues. The CDR3 here is CASSQDRGLRGRGNQPQHF. The CDR3 DNA sequence: TGCGCCAGCAGCCAAGATCGGGGTTTGAGGGGCCGGGGCAATCAGCCCCAGCATTTT.

The chain is built from TRBV4-1 and TRBJ2-7; D uncertain. This CDR3 comprises 13 residues. Trimming shortened V by 2 bases and J by 2 bases, and 7 bases separated the two germline ends. The germline V gene has CDR1 MGHRA and CDR2 YSYEKL. The CDR3 here is CASSQTETYEQYF. CDR3 DNA: TGCGCCAGCAGCCAAACGGAGACCTACGAGCAGTACTTC.

V usage is TRBV13 and J usage is TRBJ2-1; TRBD2 agrees at 9 bases. The V gene's germline CDR1 is PRHDT and CDR2 FYEKMQ (reference sequence). The trim removed 5 bases at V and 3 bases at J, leaving 5 bases unmatched. The CDR3 totals 15 residues. CDR3 loop: CASSTRLADYNEQFF. The CDR3 nucleotides read TGTGCCAGCAGCACTCGACTAGCGGACTACAATGAGCAGTTCTTC.

The chain couples TRBV19 to TRBJ2-1; D uncertain. The CDR3 runs to 16 residues. CDR1 and CDR2 from the germline V gene are LNHDA and SQIVND (reference sequence). Deletions cut 9 bases from V and 5 bases from J, with 23 bases between. The CDR3 region has the DNA TGTGCCAGCAGCCACCATCAATCAATATTTAACAATGAGCAGTTCTTC. This gives the protein CASSHHQSIFNNEQFF.

The chain combines TRBV14 with TRBJ2-7; D gene uncertain. This CDR3 region has 15 residues. In germline, CDR1 is SGHDN, CDR2 FVKESK. Trimming removed 4 bases from V and 3 bases from J, with 16 bases in between. The CDR3 nucleotides read TGTGCCAGCAGCCCACGGTCCCAGTTTAACTACGAGCAGTACTTC. The encoded protein is CASSPRSQFNYEQYF.

This clone has only one observation. V is TRBV6-5 and J is TRBJ2-5, with no clear D. Germline CDR1 MNHEY, CDR2 SVGAGI. This CDR3 has 13 residues. Deletions cut 5 bases from V and 4 bases from J, with 11 bases between. The CDR3: CASSPHSLETQYF. The CDR3 nucleotides read TGTGCCAGCAGTCCGCACTCCTTAGAGACCCAGTACTTC.

The rearrangement links TRBV5-1 to TRBJ2-7; weak D call: TRBD1 (6 bases). Germline V gene sequence: CDR1 SGHRS, CDR2 YFSETQ. This CDR3 has 14 amino acids. The germline V and J ends were trimmed by 6 bases and 3 bases, with 16 bases remaining between them. CDR3 nucleotide sequence: TGCGCCAGCACCCGTTCGGGACAAGTCTACGAGCAGTACTTC. It translates to CASTRSGQVYEQYF.

The genes are TRBV15 and TRBJ1-3; tentatively, D is TRBD1 (6 bases). CDR3 length: 19 residues. Between the trimmed V and J ends, which lost 2 bases and 1 base, there was a span of 21 bases. The V gene's germline CDR1 is LNHNV and CDR2 YYDKDF (reference sequence). The CDR3 DNA sequence: TGTGCCACCAGCAGACCATCTTGGGGCTACAGGGATTCTGGAAACACCATATATTTT. Translated, it gives CATSRPSWGYRDSGNTIYF. Based on the CDR3 plus reference TRBV15 and TRBJ1-3, the full variable domain is DAMVIQNPRYQVTQFGKPVTLSCSQTLNHNVMYWYQQKSSQAPKLLFHYYDKDFNNEADTPDNFQSRRPNTSFCFLDIRSPGLGDTAMYLCATSRPSWGYRDSGNTIYFGEGSWLTVV.

This clone was counted a single time. The chain uses TRBV5-1 and TRBJ1-4; D is perhaps TRBD1 (6 bases). The CDR3 runs to 14 residues. V was trimmed by 4 bases and J by 0 bases, leaving 7 bases between them. Germline values: CDR1 SGHRS, CDR2 YFSETQ. CDR3 nucleotide sequence: TGCGCCAGCAGCCGGACAGCAACTAATGAAAAACTGTTTTTT. This sequence encodes CASSRTATNEKLFF.